Presented here are 22 T cell receptor beta chains from one specimen sequenced in a study of shared clonotypes between healthy human individuals. As defined, naive CD8 cells were CD45RO-negative and positively selected for CCR7, with terminally differentiated effector memory CD45RA+ cells excluded. Clones were read by immunoSEQ multiplex PCR, and TCRdb kept only the in-frame ones, dropping some. The sample has about 1,800,000 clones; roughly 95% are singletons. Input material: naive CD8+ T cells sorted from blood. The receptors shown here come from a man younger than 35 in good health.

This chain connects TRBV5-5 to TRBJ2-5; no clear D. Trimming took 0 bases from V and 1 from J, leaving 10 bases between them. Germline assignment: CDR1 SGHKS and CDR2 YYEKEE (reference sequence). This CDR3 region has 15 residues. The CDR3 protein is CASSLEVLVQETQYF. The CDR3 DNA reads TGTGCCAGCAGCTTGGAGGTACTGGTCCAAGAGACCCAGTACTTC. Filled out from reference TRBV5-5 and TRBJ2-5, the complete variable domain reads DAGVTQSPTHLIKTRGQQVTLRCSPISGHKSVSWYQQVLGQGPQFIFQYYEKEERGRGNFPDRFSARQFPNYSSELNVNALLLGDSALYLCASSLEVLVQETQYFGPGTRLLVL.

CDR3 coding DNA: TGTGCCAGCAGCTTAGATTACTCGGTGGACGAGCAGTACTTC. This encodes CASSLDYSVDEQYF. J is TRBJ2-7 and V is TRBV11-3, with D unclear. CDR1 is SGHNT, CDR2 YENEEA, per germline. The CDR3 contains 14 residues. Trimming shortened V by 0 bases and J by 5 bases, and 11 bases separated the two germline ends.

The rearrangement links TRBV5-4 to TRBJ1-1; D ambiguous. This CDR3 comprises 17 residues. Germline V gene data show CDR1 as SGHNT and CDR2 as YYREEE (reference sequence). V lost 0 bases and J 3 bases, leaving 18 bases between the germline ends. The CDR3, as DNA: TGTGCCAGCAGCTTGGACGGCTTACTAACTAAGGACACTGAAGCTTTCTTT. Its protein product is CASSLDGLLTKDTEAFF.

This rearrangement joins TRBV6-1 to TRBJ2-1, with a tentative D call TRBD2 (6 bases). The CDR3 has 11 residues. The germline V gene encodes CDR1 MNHNS and CDR2 SASEGT. V was cut by 10 bases and J by 5 bases, with 9 bases left in between. The CDR3 reads CAMGGHNEQFF. The CDR3 DNA is TGTGCCATGGGAGGACACAATGAGCAGTTCTTC.

The rearrangement uses TRBV11-1 and TRBJ2-7; D is undetermined. Trimming removed 3 bases at V and 2 bases at J, with 8 bases between. CDR1 is SGHAT and CDR2 is FQDESV in the germline V gene (reference sequence). The CDR3 is made up of 13 amino acids. This CDR3 reads CASSLRTAYEQYF. CDR3 bases: TGTGCCAGCAGCTTGAGGACGGCCTACGAGCAGTACTTC.

On this clone: This specimen includes other DNA sequences encoding the same CDR3. The chain links TRBV30 to TRBJ2-7; 7 bases are a match to TRBD2. Germline lookup yields CDR1 GTSNPN and CDR2 SVGIG (reference sequence). The CDR3 loop spans 15 amino acids. With 0 bases clipped from V and 0 bases from J, the junction kept 5 bases outside the gene matches. As DNA, the CDR3 is TGTGCCTGGAGTGTACAAGCGGGGAACTCCTACGAGCAGTACTTC. It translates to CAWSVQAGNSYEQYF.

The rearrangement links TRBV14 to TRBJ1-2; D remains unclear. This CDR3 contains 15 residues. Germline V lookup: CDR1 SGHDN, CDR2 FVKESK. The V gene lost 3 bases and the J gene lost 2 bases, with 13 bases spanning the gap. The CDR3 bases are TGTGCCAGCAGCCAGGTCGGGCTTATGAACTATGGCTACACCTTC. This translates into CASSQVGLMNYGYTF.

The V gene is TRBV19, the J gene TRBJ2-7; 8 positions match TRBD1. Trimming took 4 bases from V and 6 from J; bases not matched to a gene: 8. Germline lookup yields CDR1 LNHDA and CDR2 SQIVND (reference sequence). The CDR3 is 14 amino acids. The CDR3 coding sequence is TGTGCCAGTAGTAAACGGACAGGGATGAGCGAGCAGTACTTC. Amino acids: CASSKRTGMSEQYF.

This clone showed up just a few times. Within the sample, other DNA sequences also encode this same CDR3. The chain is built from TRBV9 and TRBJ2-7; D might be TRBD2 (5 bases). Germline CDR1 reads SGDLS; CDR2 reads YYNGEE. V was clipped by 0 bases and J by 1 base, with 8 bases between them. CDR3 length equals 14 residues. In nucleotides, the CDR3 is TGTGCCAGCAGCGTAGGCGGGCAGTCCTACGAGCAGTACTTC. Its translation: CASSVGGQSYEQYF.

The chain recombines TRBV5-5 with TRBJ2-7; TRBD1 agrees at 7 bases. V was pared by 0 bases and J by 3 bases, with 3 bases of the junction left unmatched. The CDR3 loop spans 14 amino acids. CDR1 SGHKS and CDR2 YYEKEE come from the germline V gene (reference sequence). CDR3: CASSLVAGGYEQYF. The DNA of the CDR3 is TGTGCCAGCAGCTTGGTGGCAGGGGGCTACGAGCAGTACTTC.

The J gene is TRBJ1-3, the V gene TRBV6-1; D remains ambiguous. The germline V gene has CDR1 MNHNS and CDR2 SASEGT. V was shortened by 6 bases and J by 7 bases, with 7 bases between the two germline ends. The length of the CDR3 is 11 residues. CDR3 protein: CASSLPNTIYF. CDR3 DNA sequence: TGTGCCAGCAGCCTCCCCAACACCATATATTTT.

This chain joins TRBV28 and TRBJ2-3, with D unclear. V shed 5 bases and J shed 3 bases, with 15 bases lying between them. The CDR3 totals 15 residues. Germline values: CDR1 MDHEN, CDR2 SYDVKM. CDR3 coding DNA: TGTGCCAGCAGTATTGATGGCTCCTTTACAGATACGCAGTATTTT. Translation: CASSIDGSFTDTQYF.

The chain uses TRBV9 and TRBJ2-1; 11 bases map to TRBD2. Germline V CDR1 and CDR2: SGDLS, YYNGEE. V shed 0 bases, J shed 9 bases, and the junction held 8 bases outside the gene matches. This CDR3 has 16 amino acids. The CDR3 spells CASSVEGLAVTVEQFF. The CDR3 DNA sequence: TGTGCCAGCAGCGTAGAGGGACTAGCGGTGACGGTTGAGCAGTTCTTC.

This rearrangement joins TRBV6-5 to TRBJ2-1, with a weak D call TRBD1 (5 bases). This CDR3 comprises 16 residues. V lost 0 bases and J 5 bases, leaving 14 bases between the germline ends. CDR1 is MNHEY and CDR2 is SVGAGI in the germline V gene. In nucleotides, the CDR3 is TGTGCCAGCAGTTACTCTGCAGGGCTTTTTCACAATGAGCAGTTCTTC. Amino acid sequence: CASSYSAGLFHNEQFF.

The chain combines TRBV5-4 with TRBJ2-1; no clear D gene. This CDR3 has 12 amino acids. V was clipped by 3 bases and J by 7 bases, with 8 bases between them. CDR1 and CDR2 (germline): SGHNT, YYREEE (reference sequence). The CDR3 DNA sequence: TGTGCCAGCAGCTCCCTTGAAAATGAGCAGTTCTTC. Its translation is CASSSLENEQFF.

The gene calls are TRBV7-9 and TRBJ1-2, with D unclear. Trimming took 0 bases from V and 4 from J, leaving 15 bases between them. Germline CDR1 is SEHNR and CDR2 is FQNEAQ (reference sequence). The CDR3 loop spans 16 amino acids. The DNA of the CDR3 is TGTGCCAGCAGCTTAGCGCCGATTGGGGTAGGCTATGGCTACACCTTC. Translated: CASSLAPIGVGYGYTF.

The CDR3 sequence: CASTEGWKETQYF. In DNA, the CDR3 is TGTGCCAGCACCGAGGGTTGGAAAGAGACCCAGTACTTC. This rearrangement joins TRBV6-4 to TRBJ2-5; tentative D call: TRBD2 (5 bases). From germline, CDR1 is MRHNA and CDR2 SNTAGT. This CDR3 comprises 13 residues. The V and J ends lost 7 bases and 3 bases respectively, with 12 bases between them.

As DNA, the CDR3 is TGTGCCTGGAGTTTACAGTCAGTTTATGGCTACACCTTC. Amino acids: CAWSLQSVYGYTF. The V call is TRBV30, the J call TRBJ1-2; D not certain. Trimming pared 2 bases from V and 5 bases from J, leaving 12 bases between. The germline V gene has CDR1 GTSNPN and CDR2 SVGIG (reference sequence). The CDR3 extends over 13 amino acids.

The chain combines TRBV7-9 with TRBJ2-7; D is unresolved. From germline, CDR1 is SEHNR and CDR2 FQNEAQ (reference sequence). This CDR3 spans 13 amino acids. V lost 4 bases and J lost 4, with 11 bases in between. For the CDR3, the DNA is TGTGCCAGCAGCTCCGAAGTCTTTTACGAGCAGTACTTC. This translates into CASSSEVFYEQYF.

V gene TRBV6-6 combines with J gene TRBJ2-5; D is unresolved. Germline V gene sequence: CDR1 MNHNY, CDR2 SVGAGI (reference sequence). The CDR3 is made up of 13 amino acids. The V end was cut by 5 bases, the J end by 0 bases, with 7 bases between. The CDR3 DNA follows: TGTGCCAGCAGTACTGTACACCAAGAGACCCAGTACTTC. Encoded protein: CASSTVHQETQYF.

The chain is built from TRBV7-2 and TRBJ2-7; D gene uncertain. The germline V and J ends were trimmed by 4 bases and 0 bases, with 16 bases remaining between them. The CDR3 runs to 16 residues. In germline, CDR1 is SGHTA, CDR2 FQGNSA. The CDR3 sequence is CASSSLLSRSSYEQYF. The CDR3 DNA sequence: TGTGCCAGCAGCTCCTTACTCAGCCGCAGCTCCTACGAGCAGTACTTC.

The chain couples TRBV7-9 to TRBJ1-2; 9 bases are a match to TRBD1. CDR1 and CDR2 (germline): SEHNR, FQNEAQ (reference sequence). The CDR3 has 16 residues. Trimming removed 10 bases from V and 4 bases from J; junction bases left unmatched: 16. CDR3 sequence reads: CATHGIETGGSYGYTF. The CDR3 DNA is TGTGCCACCCATGGTATAGAGACAGGGGGGTCCTATGGCTACACCTTC.